These T cell receptor beta chains were read from a single sample in a study of cytomegalovirus exposure and HLA in healthy donors. Only in-frame clones appear in the TCRdb table, and some are missing; sequencing was by immunoSEQ multiplex PCR. The table shows around 89,000 clones, with roughly 80% occurring only once. Sequenced sample: PBMCs. The receptor source for this set is a girl between 2 and 10 years old in good health and CMV-seropositive. Each CDR3 is given with its conserved first and last residue. D genes are given only for firm matches. For some rows the clone size is stated as once, few or many, or as a class when expanded; others skip it.

14	TRBD2	TRBJ2-3	NA	TRBV6-4	CASSGTSGTDTQYF	TGTGCCAGCAGTGGGACTAGCGGGACAGATACGCAGTATTTT
15	TRBD1	TRBJ2-5	NA	TRBV7-9	CASSATDRGRETQYF	TGTGCCAGCAGCGCGACCGACAGGGGGCGAGAGACCCAGTACTTC
15	NA	TRBJ1-5	NA	TRBV2	CASSSATGNNQPQHF	TGTGCCAGCAGTTCGGCTACGGGAAATAATCAGCCCCAGCATTTT
16	TRBD1	TRBJ1-4	NA	TRBV5-1	CASRPTGGATNEKLFF	TGCGCCAGCAGGCCGACAGGGGGAGCAACTAATGAAAAACTGTTTTTT
15	NA	TRBJ1-1	NA	TRBV6-1	CASSERYGQNTEAFF	TGTGCCAGCAGTGAAAGGTACGGACAGAACACTGAAGCTTTCTTT
17	NA	TRBJ1-1	NA	TRBV7-6	CASSLAPQGLMNTEAFF	TGTGCCAGCAGCTTAGCGCCCCAGGGACTAATGAACACTGAAGCTTTCTTT
14	NA	TRBJ2-2	NA	TRBV27	CASSLASVTGELFF	TGTGCCAGCAGTTTGGCAAGCGTCACCGGGGAGCTGTTTTTT
12	NA	TRBJ2-7	NA	TRBV7-9	CASSPWGAEQYF	TGTGCCAGCAGCCCCTGGGGAGCCGAGCAGTACTTC
17	TRBD2	TRBJ2-1	NA	TRBV28	CASSFPGTSGSRYEQFF	TGTGCCAGCAGTTTCCCCGGGACTAGCGGGAGTAGGTATGAGCAGTTCTTC
15	NA	TRBJ1-2	once	TRBV4-2	CASSIVTGNNYGYTF	TGTGCCAGCAGCATCGTAACAGGGAATAACTATGGCTACACCTTC
15	TRBD1	TRBJ1-1	NA	TRBV25-1	CASRETGTGGFEAFF	TGTGCCAGCAGAGAAACCGGGACAGGAGGCTTTGAAGCTTTCTTT
15	NA	TRBJ2-1	NA	TRBV9	CASSTLSTSIDEQFF	TGTGCCAGCAGCACCCTCTCTACTAGTATCGATGAGCAGTTCTTC
16	TRBD1	TRBJ1-1	NA	TRBV30	CAWSVPRGGWNTEAFF	TGTGCCTGGAGTGTACCGCGAGGGGGCTGGAACACTGAAGCTTTCTTT
13	NA	TRBJ2-5	NA	TRBV5-4	CASSLHDRETQYF	TGTGCCAGCAGCTTGCATGATCGGGAGACCCAGTACTTC
13	NA	TRBJ1-5	few	TRBV25-1	CASRGMSNQPQHF	TGTGCCAGCAGGGGCATGAGCAATCAGCCCCAGCATTTT
13	TRBD1	TRBJ1-2	NA	TRBV25-1	CASSMTGGDGYTF	TGTGCCAGCAGCATGACAGGGGGCGATGGCTACACCTTC
15	TRBD2	TRBJ2-3	NA	TRBV19	CASSIAGGGTDTQYF	TGTGCCAGTAGTATAGCGGGAGGTGGCACAGATACGCAGTATTTT
15	NA	TRBJ2-5	NA	TRBV18	CASSPPSAVLETQYF	TGTGCCAGCTCACCACCGAGTGCCGTTCTGGAGACCCAGTACTTC
14	NA	TRBJ1-5	NA	TRBV7-2	CASSSAGGSGPQHF	TGTGCCAGCAGCTCGGCCGGCGGGAGTGGTCCCCAGCATTTT
15	NA	TRBJ1-5	NA	TRBV29-1	CSVRGGQPEGQPQHF	TGCAGCGTTCGGGGGGGGCAGCCTGAAGGTCAGCCCCAGCATTTT
15	TRBD2	TRBJ2-1	NA	TRBV6-6	CASRPLAGGYNEQFF	TGTGCCAGCAGGCCACTAGCGGGAGGCTACAATGAGCAGTTCTTC
13	NA	TRBJ1-1	few	TRBV5-5	CASSLGLGTEAFF	TGTGCCAGCAGCTTAGGACTCGGCACTGAAGCTTTCTTT
15	NA	TRBJ2-6	NA	TRBV6-5	CASSHPSSGANVLTF	TGTGCCAGCAGCCACCCGAGCTCTGGGGCCAACGTCCTGACTTTC